The clone carrying this T cell receptor (beta chain) showed up just a few times. Its matching antigen is unknown. This may come from a read error, since a much larger clone is one base off. The final CDR3 position lacks the conserved phenylalanine or tryptophan, pointing to a likely read error. The lymph nodes were axillary draining lymph nodes from breast cancer patients. MiXCR, run by TCRdb on the multiplex PCR reads, gives a single entry per CDR3 protein. Of 200,000 to 300,000 distinct CDR3 sequences in the sample, 30% were seen once. This record comes from a study of breast tumors, draining lymph nodes, adjacent tissues. Overall study results and limits: Data fit most tumor T cells coming from lymph node, expanding in tumor.

The V end was cut by 7 bases, the J end by 5 bases, with 13 bases between. The length of the CDR3 is 14 residues. Per germline, CDR1 SGHTS and CDR2 YDEGEE. The TCR comes from a female donor with breast cancer. Some clones in this sample may be carry-over from other donors' samples. The sequencing input was axillary lymph node tissue. The rearrangement uses TRBV5-8 and TRBJ1-6; D is perhaps TRBD1 (5 bases). The CDR3 loop is CASGAQLDNSPLHS. The CDR3 DNA sequence: TGTGCCAGCGGGGCACAGCTAGATAATTCACCCCTCCACTCT.